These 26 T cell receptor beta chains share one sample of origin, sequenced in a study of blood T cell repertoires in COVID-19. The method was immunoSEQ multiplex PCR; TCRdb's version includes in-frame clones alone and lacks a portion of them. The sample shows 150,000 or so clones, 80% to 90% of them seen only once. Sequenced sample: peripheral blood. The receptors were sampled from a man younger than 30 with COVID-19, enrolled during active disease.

The CDR3 here is CASSVGGTGVIYGYTF. Written as DNA, the CDR3 is TGTGCCAGCAGCGTTGGGGGGACAGGGGTGATCTATGGCTACACCTTC. The J gene is TRBJ1-2, the V gene TRBV9, with TRBD1 matching over 10 bases. This CDR3 has 16 residues. The trim removed 2 bases at V and 4 bases at J, leaving 8 bases unmatched. Germline CDR1 is SGDLS and CDR2 is YYNGEE.

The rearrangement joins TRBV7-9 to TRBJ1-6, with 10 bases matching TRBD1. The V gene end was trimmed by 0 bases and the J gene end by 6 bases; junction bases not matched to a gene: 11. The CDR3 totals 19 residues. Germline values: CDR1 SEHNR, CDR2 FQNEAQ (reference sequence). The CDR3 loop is CASSLATGGPNWGNSPLHF. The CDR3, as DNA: TGTGCCAGCAGCTTAGCGACAGGGGGCCCAAACTGGGGTAATTCACCCCTCCACTTT.

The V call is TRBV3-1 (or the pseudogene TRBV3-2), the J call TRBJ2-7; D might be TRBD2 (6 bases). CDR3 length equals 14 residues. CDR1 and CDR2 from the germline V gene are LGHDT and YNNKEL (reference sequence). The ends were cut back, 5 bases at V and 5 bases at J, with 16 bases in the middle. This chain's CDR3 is CASSGREKVHEQYF. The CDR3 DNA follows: TGTGCCAGCAGCGGACGGGAGAAGGTCCACGAGCAGTACTTC.

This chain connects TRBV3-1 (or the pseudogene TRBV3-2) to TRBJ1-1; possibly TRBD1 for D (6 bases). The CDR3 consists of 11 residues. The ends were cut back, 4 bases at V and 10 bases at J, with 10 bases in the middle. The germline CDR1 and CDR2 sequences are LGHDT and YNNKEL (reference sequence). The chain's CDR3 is CASSPGRGAFF. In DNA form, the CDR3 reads TGTGCCAGCAGCCCGGGCAGGGGAGCTTTCTTT.

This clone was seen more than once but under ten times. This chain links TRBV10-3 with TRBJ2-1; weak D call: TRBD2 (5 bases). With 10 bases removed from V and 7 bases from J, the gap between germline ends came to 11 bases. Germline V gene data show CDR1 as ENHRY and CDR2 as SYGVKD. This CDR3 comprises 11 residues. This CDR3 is CATGSGNEQFF. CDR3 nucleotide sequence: TGTGCCACCGGGTCGGGGAATGAGCAGTTCTTC.

CDR3 DNA sequence: TGTGCCAGCTCACCAAGGACAGAAGAGACCCAGTACTTC. This gives the protein CASSPRTEETQYF. The chain carries TRBV18 and TRBJ2-5; D perhaps matches TRBD1 (6 bases). Germline CDR1 is KGHSH and CDR2 is LQKENI. CDR3 size: 13 residues. Trimming shortened V by 2 bases and J by 3 bases, and 7 bases separated the two germline ends.

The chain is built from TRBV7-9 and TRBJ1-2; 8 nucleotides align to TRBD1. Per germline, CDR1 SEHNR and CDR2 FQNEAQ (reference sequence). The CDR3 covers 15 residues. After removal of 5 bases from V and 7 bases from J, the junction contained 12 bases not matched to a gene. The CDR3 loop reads CASSASLDRVGGYTF. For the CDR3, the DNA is TGTGCCAGCAGCGCATCCTTGGACAGGGTCGGTGGCTACACCTTC. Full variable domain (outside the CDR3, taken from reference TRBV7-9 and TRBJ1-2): DTGVSQNPRHKITKRGQNVTFRCDPISEHNRLYWYRQTLGQGPEFLTYFQNEAQLEKSRLLSDRFSAERPKGSFSTLEIQRTEQGDSAMYLCASSASLDRVGGYTFGSGTRLTVV.

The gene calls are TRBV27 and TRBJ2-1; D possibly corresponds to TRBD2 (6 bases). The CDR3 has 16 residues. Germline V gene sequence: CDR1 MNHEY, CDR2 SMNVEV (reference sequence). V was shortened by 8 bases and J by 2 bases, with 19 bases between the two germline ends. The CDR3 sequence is CASRLGRGITYNEQFF. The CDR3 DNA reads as TGTGCCAGCCGCCTCGGTCGGGGGATCACCTACAATGAGCAGTTCTTC.

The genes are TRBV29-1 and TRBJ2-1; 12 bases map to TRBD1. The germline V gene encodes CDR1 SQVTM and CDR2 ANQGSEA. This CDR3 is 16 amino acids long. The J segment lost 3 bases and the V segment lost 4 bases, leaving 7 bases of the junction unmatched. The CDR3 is CSVGPGTGGDYNEQFF. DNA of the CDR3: TGCAGCGTTGGTCCCGGGACAGGGGGCGACTACAATGAGCAGTTCTTC.

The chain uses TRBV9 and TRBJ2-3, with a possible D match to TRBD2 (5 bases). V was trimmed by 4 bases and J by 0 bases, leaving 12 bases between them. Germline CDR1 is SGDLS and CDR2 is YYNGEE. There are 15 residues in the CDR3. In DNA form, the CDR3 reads TGTGCCAGCAGCTCATTAGCGTCTAGCACAGATACGCAGTATTTT. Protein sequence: CASSSLASSTDTQYF.

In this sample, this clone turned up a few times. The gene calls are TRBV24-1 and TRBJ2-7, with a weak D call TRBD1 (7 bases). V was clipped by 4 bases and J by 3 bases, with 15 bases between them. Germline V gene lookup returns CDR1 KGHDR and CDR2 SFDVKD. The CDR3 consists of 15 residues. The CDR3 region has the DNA TGTGCCACCAGTGAGGGGGGACAGCATCTCTACGAGCAGTACTTC. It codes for CATSEGGQHLYEQYF.

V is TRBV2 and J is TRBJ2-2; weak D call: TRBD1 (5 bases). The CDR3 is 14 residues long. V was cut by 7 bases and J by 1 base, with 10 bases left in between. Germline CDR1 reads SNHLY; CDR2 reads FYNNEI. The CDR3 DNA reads TGTGCCAGCAAACGGCAGGGGAACACCGGGGAGCTGTTTTTT. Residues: CASKRQGNTGELFF.

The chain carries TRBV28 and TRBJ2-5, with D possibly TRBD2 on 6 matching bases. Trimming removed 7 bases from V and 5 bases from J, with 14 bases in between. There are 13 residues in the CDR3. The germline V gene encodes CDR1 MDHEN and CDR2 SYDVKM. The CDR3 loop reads CASMSGVGETQYF. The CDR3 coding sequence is TGTGCCAGCATGTCGGGGGTTGGGGAGACCCAGTACTTC.

CDR3 nucleotide sequence: TGTGCCGGTCTCCGGGGTAAAGCTAACTATGGCTACACCTTC. The encoded protein is CAGLRGKANYGYTF. This chain connects TRBV2 to TRBJ1-2, with D hard to call. V dropped 11 bases and J dropped 0 bases, with 16 bases sitting between them. The CDR3 contains 14 residues. Germline CDR1 is SNHLY and CDR2 is FYNNEI. Based on the CDR3 plus reference TRBV2 and TRBJ1-2, the full variable domain is EPEVTQTPSHQVTQMGQEVILRCVPISNHLYFYWYRQILGQKVEFLVSFYNNEISEKSEIFDDQFSVERPDGSNFTLKIRSTKLEDSAMYFCAGLRGKANYGYTFGSGTRLTVV.

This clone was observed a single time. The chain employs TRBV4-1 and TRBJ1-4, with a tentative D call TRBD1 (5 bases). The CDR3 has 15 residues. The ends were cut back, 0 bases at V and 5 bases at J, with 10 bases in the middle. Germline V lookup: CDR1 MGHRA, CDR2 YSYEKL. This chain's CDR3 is CASSQDAGLNEKLFF. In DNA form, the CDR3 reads TGCGCCAGCAGCCAAGATGCGGGGCTGAATGAAAAACTGTTTTTT.

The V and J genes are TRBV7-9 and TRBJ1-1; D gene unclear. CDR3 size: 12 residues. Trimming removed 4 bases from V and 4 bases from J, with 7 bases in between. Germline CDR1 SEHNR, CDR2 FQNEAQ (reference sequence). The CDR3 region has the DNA TGTGCCAGCAGCTCCTTTATCACTGAAGCTTTCTTT. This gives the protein CASSSFITEAFF.

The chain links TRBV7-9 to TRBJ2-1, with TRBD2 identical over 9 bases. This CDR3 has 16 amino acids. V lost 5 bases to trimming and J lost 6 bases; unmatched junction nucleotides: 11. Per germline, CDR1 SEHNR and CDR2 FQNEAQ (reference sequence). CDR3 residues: CASSGGSGRPSNEQFF. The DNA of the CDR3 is TGTGCCAGCAGCGGCGGGAGCGGGAGGCCCAGCAATGAGCAGTTCTTC.

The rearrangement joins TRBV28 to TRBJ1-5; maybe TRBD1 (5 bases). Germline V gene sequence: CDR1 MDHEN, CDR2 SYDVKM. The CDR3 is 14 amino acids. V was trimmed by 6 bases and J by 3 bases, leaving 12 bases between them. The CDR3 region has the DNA TGTGCCAGCAGCCGACGACAGCTCAATCAGCCCCAGCATTTT. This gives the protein CASSRRQLNQPQHF.

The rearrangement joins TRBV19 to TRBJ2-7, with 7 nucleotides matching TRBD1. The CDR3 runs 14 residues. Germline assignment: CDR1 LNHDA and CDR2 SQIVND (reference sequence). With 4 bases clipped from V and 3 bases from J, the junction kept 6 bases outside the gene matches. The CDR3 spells CASSTGTAFYEQYF. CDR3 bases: TGTGCCAGTAGTACAGGGACAGCTTTCTACGAGCAGTACTTC.

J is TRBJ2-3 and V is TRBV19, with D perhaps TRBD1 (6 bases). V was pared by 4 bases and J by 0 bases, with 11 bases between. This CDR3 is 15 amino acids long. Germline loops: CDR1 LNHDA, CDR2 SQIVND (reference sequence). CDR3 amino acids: CASSTRTGSTDTQYF. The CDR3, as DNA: TGTGCCAGTAGTACCCGCACAGGGAGCACAGATACGCAGTATTTT.

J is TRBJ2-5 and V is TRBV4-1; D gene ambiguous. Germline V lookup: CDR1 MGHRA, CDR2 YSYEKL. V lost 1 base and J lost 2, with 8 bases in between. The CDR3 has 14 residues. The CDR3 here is CASSQGRRQETQYF. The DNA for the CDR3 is TGCGCCAGCAGCCAAGGTCGGAGACAAGAGACCCAGTACTTC.

This CDR3 reads CASSAGTDYEQYF. DNA of the CDR3: TGTGCCAGCAGCGCTGGGACAGACTACGAGCAGTACTTC. This chain connects TRBV9 to TRBJ2-7; TRBD1 matches at 7 bases. The CDR3 has 13 amino acids. Germline values: CDR1 SGDLS, CDR2 YYNGEE. V shed 3 bases and J 3 bases; nucleotides not matched to a gene: 3. Variable domain in full (rest from reference TRBV9 and TRBJ2-7): DSGVTQTPKHLITATGQRVTLRCSPRSGDLSVYWYQQSLDQGLQFLIQYYNGEERAKGNILERFSAQQFPDLHSELNLSSLELGDSALYFCASSAGTDYEQYFGPGTRLTVT.

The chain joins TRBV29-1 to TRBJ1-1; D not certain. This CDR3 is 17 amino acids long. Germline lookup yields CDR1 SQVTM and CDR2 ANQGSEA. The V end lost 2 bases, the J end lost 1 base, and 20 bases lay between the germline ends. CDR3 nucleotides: TGCAGCGTTGAACCCCTTGGAGAGGGAAGGCCGAACACTGAAGCTTTCTTT. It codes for CSVEPLGEGRPNTEAFF.

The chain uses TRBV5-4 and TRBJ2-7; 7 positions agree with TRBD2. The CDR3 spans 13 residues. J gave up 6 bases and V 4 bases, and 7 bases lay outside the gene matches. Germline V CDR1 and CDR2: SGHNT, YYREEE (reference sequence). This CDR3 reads CASSGRGLSEQYF. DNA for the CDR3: TGTGCCAGCAGCGGGAGGGGTTTGAGCGAGCAGTACTTC.

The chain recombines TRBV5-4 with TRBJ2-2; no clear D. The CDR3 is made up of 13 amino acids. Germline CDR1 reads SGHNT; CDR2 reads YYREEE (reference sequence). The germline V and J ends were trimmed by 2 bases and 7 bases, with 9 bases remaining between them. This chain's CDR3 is CASSFRSDGELFF. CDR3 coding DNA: TGTGCCAGCAGCTTTAGATCCGACGGGGAGCTGTTTTTT.

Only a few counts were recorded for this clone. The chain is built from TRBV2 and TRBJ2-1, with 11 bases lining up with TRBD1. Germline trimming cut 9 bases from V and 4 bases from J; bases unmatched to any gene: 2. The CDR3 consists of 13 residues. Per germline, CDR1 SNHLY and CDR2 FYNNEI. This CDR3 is CARGQGDYNEQFF. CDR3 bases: TGTGCCAGGGGACAGGGGGATTACAATGAGCAGTTCTTC.